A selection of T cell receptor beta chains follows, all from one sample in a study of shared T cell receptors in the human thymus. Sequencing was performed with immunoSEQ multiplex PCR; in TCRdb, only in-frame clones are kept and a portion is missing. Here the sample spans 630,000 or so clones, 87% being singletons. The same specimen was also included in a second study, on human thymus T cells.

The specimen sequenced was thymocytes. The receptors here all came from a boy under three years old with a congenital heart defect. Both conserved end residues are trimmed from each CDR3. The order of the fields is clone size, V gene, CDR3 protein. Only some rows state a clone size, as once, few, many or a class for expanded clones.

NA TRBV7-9 ASSPLGGDNQPQH
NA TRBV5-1 ASSLTGQGASYEQY
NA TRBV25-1 ASSDGDRGYNEQF
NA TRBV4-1 ASSQRQGVDNEQF
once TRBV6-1 ASSMDSSYNSPLH
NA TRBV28 ASRLSGGEGQPQH
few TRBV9 ASSVATGGGGQTYNEQF
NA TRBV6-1 AGHRGNGYT
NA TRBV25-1 ASSEYLGQHYEQY
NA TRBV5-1 ASSLESSGVLRNTQY
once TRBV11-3 ASSLDSLGEGNEQF
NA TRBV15 ATSLPGLAGGVPYNEQF
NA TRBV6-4 ASSDSKGGLNGSGNTIY
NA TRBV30 AWSLRDTTNYGYT
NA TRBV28 ATRGTVNTEAF
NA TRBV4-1 ASSQDFVRLAGGRSSYNEQF
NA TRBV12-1 ASSSPRTSGTNIQY
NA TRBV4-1 ASSQDPRLAENEQF
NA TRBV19 ASSDGQGVYGYT
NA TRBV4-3 ASSQDQTDTEMGDTQY
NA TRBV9 ASSVAGVDEKLF
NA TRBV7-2 ASSAGTSVETQY
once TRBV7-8 ASSLAAGRRSYEQY
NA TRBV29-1 SVDGLEGTDTQY
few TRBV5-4 ASSLGAPIPRNTGELF
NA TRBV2 ASIQGNGYT
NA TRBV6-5 ASRSDRGRYGYT
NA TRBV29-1 SAKGRELPYNEQF
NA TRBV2 ASSGYTGTASYEQY
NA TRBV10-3 AISESGTSGGPKETQY
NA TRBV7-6 ASSLGLATNTGELF
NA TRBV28 ASSLRGLGLASGELF
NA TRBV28 ASNTTDTQY
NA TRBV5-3 ARSLDKGRAYEQY
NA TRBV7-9 ASSHPIAQGNWNEQY